This T cell receptor (beta chain) was documented in a study of glioma-infiltrating T cells. Points from the study as a whole: CDR3 overlap between tissue and blood was very small.

V lost 1 base and J lost 5, with 14 bases in between. CDR3 length: 15 amino acids. The germline gives CDR1 SGHVS, CDR2 FNYEAQ. Using RNA template, CDR3s of TCR alpha and beta were amplified with iRepertoire arm-PCR. TCRdb re-analysed the multiplex PCR reads in MiXCR, keeping a single row per CDR3 protein. The sample yields about 380,000 distinct CDR3 sequences, about 40% seen once. This clonotype appeared a few times. Antigen specificity is unknown. Sequenced sample: glioma tissue, nonneoplastic brain tissue, or PBMCs (not recorded which). The source of this sequence is a human donor with low-grade glioma or glioblastoma, undergoing nonglioma brain surgery, or in good health (not recorded which). V usage is TRBV7-6 and J usage is TRBJ2-5, with D maybe TRBD1 (6 bases). In DNA form, the CDR3 reads TGTGCCAGCAGCTTAGTAATCTACAGGGACGAGACCCAGTACTTC. Translation gives CASSLVIYRDETQYF.